This T cell receptor (beta chain) was found in a study of Ad26.COV2.S vaccination and SARS-CoV-2 variants. Study as a whole: Administration of Ad26.COV2.S was intramuscular, either once or twice 56 days apart. Study findings and constraints: Non-spike TCR breadth showed similarity between vaccine and placebo recipients.

The treatment here: around 19 received Ad26.COV2.S at low or high dose, single or two shots; five or six received placebo; per-sample allocation not given. Collection of samples fell on day 63 after the first vaccine or placebo injection. Per germline, CDR1 MNHNY and CDR2 SVGAGI (reference sequence). The CDR3 covers 13 residues. Deletions cut 3 bases from V and 8 bases from J, with 10 bases between. Assay: immunoSEQ multiplex PCR; the TCRdb copy retains only in-frame clones and omits some. The sample carries roughly 350,000 clones, about 89% recorded once. To note about this clone: Its specificity is unknown.

The sample was peripheral blood, taken in a trial of Ad26.COV2.S vaccine versus placebo. The gene calls are TRBV6-6 and TRBJ1-4; maybe TRBD1 (6 bases). The source of this sequence is a person aged 18 to 65 who received the Ad26.COV2.S COVID-19 vaccine or a placebo. CDR3 in amino acids: CASSYAQGEKLFF. For the CDR3, the DNA is TGTGCCAGCAGTTATGCTCAGGGGGAAAAACTGTTTTTT.